These 30 T cell receptor beta chains were sequenced from one sample in a study of sequential checkpoint blockade in melanoma. Here immunoSEQ multiplex PCR was the method, and the copy in TCRdb shows in-frame clones only, minus some. The repertoire holds 16,000 or so clones, with roughly 93% as singletons. Treatment meaning: randomized to nivolumab then ipilimumab (arm A) or the reverse (arm B). The specimen comprised CD8+ T cells sorted from blood (inferred from file names), sampled from a patient given nivolumab and ipilimumab in sequence. These receptors were collected from a human donor with melanoma.

The CDR3 DNA reads TGTGCCAGCAGCTCGATAGGACAGTCTACTAACTATGGCTACACCTTC. Amino acid sequence: CASSSIGQSTNYGYTF. The chain carries TRBV7-9 and TRBJ1-2; tentatively, D is TRBD1 (6 bases). CDR3 length: 16 residues. Per germline, CDR1 SEHNR and CDR2 FQNEAQ (reference sequence). V lost 4 bases to trimming and J lost 0 bases, with 15 bases between them.

V gene TRBV9 combines with J gene TRBJ1-1; no clear D gene. V was cut by 6 bases and J by 1 base, with 16 bases left in between. Germline CDR1 and CDR2: SGDLS and YYNGEE. This CDR3 is 15 amino acids long. DNA for the CDR3: TGTGCCAGCAACCAGGTGACACAACCGAACACTGAAGCTTTCTTT. Protein product: CASNQVTQPNTEAFF.

The chain is built from TRBV19 and TRBJ1-3; TRBD1 is a possible D gene (6 bases). This CDR3 comprises 14 residues. V was trimmed by 7 bases and J by 4 bases, leaving 14 bases between them. From germline, CDR1 is LNHDA and CDR2 SQIVND (reference sequence). CDR3 amino acids: CASNPQGNGNTIYF. CDR3 sequence (DNA): TGTGCCAGTAACCCACAGGGAAACGGAAACACCATATATTTT.

The chain carries TRBV27 and TRBJ1-1; D possibly corresponds to TRBD1 (6 bases). The germline V and J ends were trimmed by 3 bases and 0 bases, with 11 bases remaining between them. The CDR3 has 15 amino acids. From germline, CDR1 is MNHEY and CDR2 SMNVEV (reference sequence). CDR3 amino acids: CASSLLTGMNTEAFF. CDR3 DNA sequence: TGTGCCAGCAGTTTGTTGACAGGCATGAACACTGAAGCTTTCTTT.

V usage is TRBV27 and J usage is TRBJ1-2; D uncertain. Between the trimmed V and J ends, which lost 0 bases and 0 bases, there was a span of 8 bases. The CDR3 covers 15 residues. Germline V gives CDR1 MNHEY, CDR2 SMNVEV (reference sequence). The DNA for the CDR3 is TGTGCCAGCAGTTTATCTGGCAGTTCTAACTATGGCTACACCTTC. It is translated as CASSLSGSSNYGYTF.

V is TRBV28 and J is TRBJ1-1; the D gene is possibly TRBD1 (5 bases). Trimming removed 1 base at V and 0 bases at J, with 9 bases between. The germline gives CDR1 MDHEN, CDR2 SYDVKM. There are 15 residues in the CDR3. The CDR3 spells CASSLSNRMNTEAFF. DNA of the CDR3: TGTGCCAGCAGTTTATCTAACAGGATGAACACTGAAGCTTTCTTT.

The chain combines TRBV6-5 with TRBJ1-3, with TRBD1 matching over 7 bases. This CDR3 is 15 amino acids long. V was clipped by 6 bases and J by 1 base; unmatched bases: 6. Germline V lookup: CDR1 MNHEY, CDR2 SVGAGI. The CDR3 region is CASRSEGASGNTIYF. Here the CDR3 DNA reads TGTGCCAGCAGGTCGGAGGGGGCGTCTGGAAACACCATATATTTT.

This clone was seen once. The rearrangement joins TRBV13 to TRBJ2-7, with 15 bases that match TRBD2. The germline V gene encodes CDR1 PRHDT and CDR2 FYEKMQ (reference sequence). After removal of 5 bases from V and 3 bases from J, the junction contained 2 bases not matched to a gene. The length of the CDR3 is 15 residues. The CDR3 coding sequence is TGTGCCAGCAGCGTGGGACTAGCGGGAGGCTACGAGCAGTACTTC. Amino acid sequence: CASSVGLAGGYEQYF.

The V call is TRBV4-2, the J call TRBJ1-1, with D possibly being TRBD1 (6 bases). Trimming removed 2 bases at V and 4 bases at J, with 23 bases between. The CDR3 has 18 amino acids. Germline V gene sequence: CDR1 LGHNA, CDR2 YNFKEQ. The DNA of the CDR3 is TGTGCCAGCAGCCAACCTTCGGGGCGCGAGGGGGTTAGCACTGAAGCTTTCTTT. This encodes CASSQPSGREGVSTEAFF.

The gene calls are TRBV19 and TRBJ1-1; D remains unclear. The CDR3 covers 14 residues. Germline lookup yields CDR1 LNHDA and CDR2 SQIVND (reference sequence). V lost 7 bases to trimming and J lost 5 bases, with 17 bases between them. The CDR3 here is CASTNGGEGTEAFF. CDR3 sequence (DNA): TGTGCCAGTACTAATGGCGGGGAAGGGACTGAAGCTTTCTTT.

V is TRBV9 and J is TRBJ1-4; D perhaps matches TRBD1 (5 bases). Germline V gene lookup returns CDR1 SGDLS and CDR2 YYNGEE. Trimming pared 0 bases from V and 6 bases from J, leaving 6 bases between. The CDR3 contains 13 residues. The CDR3 sequence: CASSVVGDEKLFF. DNA for the CDR3: TGTGCCAGCAGCGTAGTAGGGGATGAAAAACTGTTTTTT.

Regarding this clone: One junction end does not reproduce the germline sequence, and a read error may be involved. This same CDR3 is encoded by further DNA sequences in the sample. This chain joins TRBV27 and TRBJ1-6; 8 nucleotides align to TRBD1. The CDR3 loop spans 16 amino acids. Looked up from germline, CDR1 is MNHEY and CDR2 is SMNVEV (reference sequence). The CDR3 DNA sequence: TGTGCCAGCAGTTCCCACACAGGGGGTTCTCATTCCCCCCTCCACTTT. It is translated as CASSSHTGGSHSPLHF.

This clone turned up a few times. CDR3 sequence (DNA): TGTGCCAGCAGACCGACAGGGGGTAGCAATCAGCCCCAGCATTTT. Its protein is CASRPTGGSNQPQHF. The rearrangement uses TRBV7-8 and TRBJ1-5; 9 bases map to TRBD1. The CDR3 is 15 amino acids. Trimming cost V 6 bases and J 0 bases; bases outside gene matches: 3. In germline, CDR1 is SGHVS, CDR2 FQNEAQ.

This chain links TRBV28 with TRBJ1-3; maybe TRBD1 (6 bases). From germline, CDR1 is MDHEN and CDR2 SYDVKM. Trimming left V 7 bases short and J 6 bases short, with 16 bases between. The CDR3 covers 14 residues. CDR3 amino acids: CASNTGYVENTIYF. For the CDR3, the DNA is TGTGCCAGCAACACAGGGTACGTGGAAAACACCATATATTTT.

The rearrangement uses TRBV7-9 and TRBJ2-7; tentative D call: TRBD1 (6 bases). Trimming stripped 1 base from V and 3 bases from J, with 13 bases between. Germline CDR1 is SEHNR and CDR2 is FQNEAQ (reference sequence). The CDR3 is made up of 15 amino acids. CDR3 in DNA: TGTGCCAGCAGCTTAGGGGCAGGGACATACTACGAGCAGTACTTC. Protein: CASSLGAGTYYEQYF. The entire variable domain, with the rest obtained from reference TRBV7-9 and TRBJ2-7, is as follows: DTGVSQNPRHKITKRGQNVTFRCDPISEHNRLYWYRQTLGQGPEFLTYFQNEAQLEKSRLLSDRFSAERPKGSFSTLEIQRTEQGDSAMYLCASSLGAGTYYEQYFGPGTRLTVT.

The table lists this clone with a count of one. This chain links TRBV5-1 with TRBJ1-5; 8 bases align to TRBD1. The CDR3 sequence is 14 residues long. V dropped 4 bases and J dropped 2; count of bases not matched to a gene: 2. Germline V gene data show CDR1 as SGHRS and CDR2 as YFSETQ. In DNA, the CDR3 is TGCGCCAGCAGCCCGACAGGGGGCAATCAGCCCCAGCATTTT. Translation gives CASSPTGGNQPQHF.

The rearrangement links TRBV19 to TRBJ1-2; D gene unclear. V lost 10 bases, J lost 4 bases, and 13 bases lay in between. The V gene's germline CDR1 is LNHDA and CDR2 SQIVND (reference sequence). CDR3 length: 12 amino acids. CDR3 nucleotides: TGTGCCACTCGGACTGAGGGCTATGGCTACACCTTC. Protein product: CATRTEGYGYTF.

The chain carries TRBV7-2 and TRBJ2-7; D remains ambiguous. The CDR3 has 15 amino acids. V lost 0 bases, J lost 3 bases, and 12 bases lay in between. Per the germline V gene, CDR1 is SGHTA and CDR2 is FQGNSA. The CDR3: CASSLAFGLGYEQYF. For the CDR3, the DNA is TGTGCCAGCAGCTTAGCTTTCGGGTTGGGCTACGAGCAGTACTTC.

The rearrangement uses TRBV30 and TRBJ1-3; TRBD1 is a possible D gene (6 bases). From germline, CDR1 is GTSNPN and CDR2 SVGIG (reference sequence). V was cut by 5 bases and J by 3 bases, with 11 bases left in between. The CDR3 extends over 13 amino acids. The CDR3 DNA sequence: TGTGCCTGGCTGAAGGACAGTGGAAACACCATATATTTT. The encoded protein is CAWLKDSGNTIYF.

CDR3 DNA: TGTGCCAGCTCACCTAACGCGCTTACCTACGAGCAGTACTTC. Translated: CASSPNALTYEQYF. The chain joins TRBV18 to TRBJ2-7; D call uncertain. The CDR3 is made up of 14 amino acids. Per the germline V gene, CDR1 is KGHSH and CDR2 is LQKENI. V shed 3 bases and J shed 2 bases, with 11 bases lying between them.

With respect to this clone: Different DNA sequences within this sample yield the same CDR3. The chain has TRBV28 and TRBJ1-1; D may be TRBD1 (5 bases). The CDR3 has 13 amino acids. V was cut by 3 bases and J by 1 base, with 6 bases left in between. Germline CDR1 MDHEN, CDR2 SYDVKM. As DNA, the CDR3 is TGTGCCAGCAGTTTTAGGGGGAACACTGAAGCTTTCTTT. It yields the protein CASSFRGNTEAFF.

The chain carries TRBV11-2 and TRBJ1-2, with D possibly matching TRBD1 (6 bases). The CDR3 is 12 residues long. V was cut by 8 bases and J by 6 bases, with 13 bases left in between. Germline values: CDR1 SGHAT, CDR2 FQNNGV. Here the CDR3 reads CASGRGKNGYTF. In DNA, the CDR3 is TGTGCCAGCGGCAGGGGAAAGAATGGCTACACCTTC.

CDR3 region: CASRSHDRIINQPQHF. Written as DNA, the CDR3 is TGTGCCAGCAGATCTCATGACAGGATTATCAATCAGCCCCAGCATTTT. The chain recombines TRBV2 with TRBJ1-5; possible D gene TRBD1, 6 bases. This CDR3 contains 16 residues. Germline-derived CDR1 and CDR2 are SNHLY and FYNNEI. Deletions cut 6 bases from V and 3 bases from J, with 18 bases between.

The chain is built from TRBV14 and TRBJ1-1; D uncertain. CDR1 is SGHDN, CDR2 FVKESK, per germline. The CDR3 covers 11 residues. V dropped 5 bases and J dropped 7 bases, with 8 bases sitting between them. The CDR3 sequence is CASSASVEAFF. The CDR3 bases are TGTGCCAGCAGCGCCAGCGTTGAAGCTTTCTTT.

The gene calls are TRBV9 and TRBJ2-7; 9 nucleotides match TRBD1. The CDR3 sequence is 15 residues long. Germline V CDR1 and CDR2: SGDLS, YYNGEE. The V gene end was trimmed by 3 bases and the J gene end by 5 bases; junction bases not matched to a gene: 9. The DNA of the CDR3 is TGTGCCAGCAGCGCCTCCGGGACAGGGCGGAACGAGCAGTACTTC. Translating gives CASSASGTGRNEQYF.

This rearrangement joins TRBV2 to TRBJ2-1, with D possibly TRBD2 on 5 matching bases. V gave up 6 bases and J gave up 2 bases, with 11 bases separating them. This CDR3 contains 14 residues. The germline V gene has CDR1 SNHLY and CDR2 FYNNEI. CDR3 DNA sequence: TGTGCCAGCAGGTGGTCGGGGACCTACAATGAGCAGTTCTTC. Translated, it gives CASRWSGTYNEQFF.

The J gene is TRBJ2-7, the V gene TRBV30; D is perhaps TRBD1 (6 bases). CDR3 size: 16 residues. Germline CDR1 and CDR2: GTSNPN and SVGIG (reference sequence). V was shortened by 2 bases and J by 4 bases, with 21 bases between the two germline ends. The CDR3 region is CAWSPGTPGFFYEQYF. For the CDR3, the DNA is TGTGCCTGGAGTCCTGGGACACCAGGCTTTTTTTACGAGCAGTACTTC.

The chain recombines TRBV9 with TRBJ2-7; 9 bases are a match to TRBD1. The CDR3 runs 16 residues. V trimming: 3 bases; J trimming: 2 bases; junction bases outside the gene matches: 9. Per germline, CDR1 SGDLS and CDR2 YYNGEE. CDR3 DNA sequence: TGTGCCAGCAGCGCCTACCAGACAGGGGGGACCTACGAGCAGTACTTC. Encoded protein: CASSAYQTGGTYEQYF.

This clone was recorded a few times. V usage is TRBV7-9 and J usage is TRBJ1-1; no clear D. The CDR3 covers 13 residues. Trimming took off 3 bases at V and 2 bases at J, with 7 bases between the two ends. Germline assignment: CDR1 SEHNR and CDR2 FQNEAQ (reference sequence). CDR3 in amino acids: CASSLYTNTEAFF. DNA of the CDR3: TGTGCCAGCAGCTTGTACACCAACACTGAAGCTTTCTTT.

The V call is TRBV2, the J call TRBJ1-2, with a possible D match to TRBD1 (5 bases). Germline assignment: CDR1 SNHLY and CDR2 FYNNEI. V was pared by 3 bases and J by 4 bases, with 9 bases between. The CDR3 is 13 residues long. The CDR3 DNA reads TGTGCCAGCAGTGACAGGGTTGGCTATGGCTACACCTTC. As protein: CASSDRVGYGYTF.